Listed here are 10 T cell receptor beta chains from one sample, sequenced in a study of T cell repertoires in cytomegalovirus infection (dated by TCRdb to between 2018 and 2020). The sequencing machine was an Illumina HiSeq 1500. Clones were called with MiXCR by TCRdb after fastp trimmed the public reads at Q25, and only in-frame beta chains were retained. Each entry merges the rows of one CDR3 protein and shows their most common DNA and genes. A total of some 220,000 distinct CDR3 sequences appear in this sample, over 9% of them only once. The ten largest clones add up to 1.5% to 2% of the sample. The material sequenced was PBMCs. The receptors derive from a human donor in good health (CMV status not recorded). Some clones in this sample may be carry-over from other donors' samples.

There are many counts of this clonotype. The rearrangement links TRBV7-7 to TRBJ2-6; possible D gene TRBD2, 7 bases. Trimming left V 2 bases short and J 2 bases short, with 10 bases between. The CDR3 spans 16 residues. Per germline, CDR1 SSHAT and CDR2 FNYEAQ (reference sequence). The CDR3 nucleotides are TGTGCCAGCAGCTTATCGGGGGGCGCTGGGGCCAACGTCCTGACTTTC. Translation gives CASSLSGGAGANVLTF.

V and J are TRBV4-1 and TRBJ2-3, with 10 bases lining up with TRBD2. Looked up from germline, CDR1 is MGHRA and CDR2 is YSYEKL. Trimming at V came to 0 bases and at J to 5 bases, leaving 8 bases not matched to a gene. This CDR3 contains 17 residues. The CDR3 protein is CASSQEYSGGAEDTQYF. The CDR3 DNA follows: TGCGCCAGCAGCCAAGAGTACAGCGGGGGGGCGGAAGATACGCAGTATTTT.

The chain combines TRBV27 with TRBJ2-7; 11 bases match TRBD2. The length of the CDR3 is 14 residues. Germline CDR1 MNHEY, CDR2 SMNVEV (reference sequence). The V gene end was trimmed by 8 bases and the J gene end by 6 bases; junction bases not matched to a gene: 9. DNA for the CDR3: TGTGCCAGCTTCACCGGGACTAGCGGATCCGAGCAGTACTTC. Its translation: CASFTGTSGSEQYF.

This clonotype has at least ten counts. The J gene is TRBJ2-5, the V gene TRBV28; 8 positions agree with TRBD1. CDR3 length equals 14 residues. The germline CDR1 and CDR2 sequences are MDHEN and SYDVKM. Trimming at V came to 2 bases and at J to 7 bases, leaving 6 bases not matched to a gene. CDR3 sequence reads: CASSLRDRRTTQYF. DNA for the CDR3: TGTGCCAGCAGTTTAAGGGACAGGAGGACGACCCAGTACTTC.

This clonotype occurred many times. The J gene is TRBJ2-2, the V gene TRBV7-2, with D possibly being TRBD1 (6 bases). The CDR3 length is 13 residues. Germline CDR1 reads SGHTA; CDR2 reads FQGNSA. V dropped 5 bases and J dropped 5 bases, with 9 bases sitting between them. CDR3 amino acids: CASSPQGTGELFF. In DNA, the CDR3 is TGTGCCAGCAGCCCTCAGGGGACCGGGGAGCTGTTTTTT.

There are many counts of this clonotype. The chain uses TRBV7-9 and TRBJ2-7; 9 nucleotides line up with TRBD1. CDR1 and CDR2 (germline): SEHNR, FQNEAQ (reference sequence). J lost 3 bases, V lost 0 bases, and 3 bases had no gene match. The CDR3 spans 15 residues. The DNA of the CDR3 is TGTGCCAGCAGCTTAGCGGGGACAGGGATCTACGAGCAGTACTTC. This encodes CASSLAGTGIYEQYF. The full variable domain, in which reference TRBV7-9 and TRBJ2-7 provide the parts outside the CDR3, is DTGVSQNPRHKITKRGQNVTFRCDPISEHNRLYWYRQTLGQGPEFLTYFQNEAQLEKSRLLSDRFSAERPKGSFSTLEIQRTEQGDSAMYLCASSLAGTGIYEQYFGPGTRLTVT.

CDR3 in amino acids: CASRTPYTGGTGELFF. For the CDR3, the DNA is TGTGCCAGCAGAACACCCTATACAGGGGGGACCGGGGAGCTGTTTTTT. The chain couples TRBV6-1 to TRBJ2-2, with TRBD1 matching over 8 bases. V gave up 6 bases and J gave up 5 bases; unmatched junction bases: 11. The CDR3 is made up of 16 amino acids. The germline gives CDR1 MNHNS, CDR2 SASEGT.

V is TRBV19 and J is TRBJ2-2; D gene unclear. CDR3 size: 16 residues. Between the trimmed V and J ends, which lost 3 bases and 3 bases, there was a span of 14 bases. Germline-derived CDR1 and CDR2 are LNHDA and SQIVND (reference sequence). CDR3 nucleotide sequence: TGTGCCAGTAGTATCGGCGGTGGCTCTTACACCGGGGAGCTGTTTTTT. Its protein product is CASSIGGGSYTGELFF.

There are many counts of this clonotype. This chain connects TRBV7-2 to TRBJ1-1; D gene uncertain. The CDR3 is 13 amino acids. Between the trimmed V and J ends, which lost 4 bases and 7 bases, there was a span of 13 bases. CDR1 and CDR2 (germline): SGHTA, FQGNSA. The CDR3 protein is CASSSQMTSEAFF. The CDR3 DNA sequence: TGTGCCAGCAGCTCCCAGATGACGAGTGAAGCTTTCTTT.

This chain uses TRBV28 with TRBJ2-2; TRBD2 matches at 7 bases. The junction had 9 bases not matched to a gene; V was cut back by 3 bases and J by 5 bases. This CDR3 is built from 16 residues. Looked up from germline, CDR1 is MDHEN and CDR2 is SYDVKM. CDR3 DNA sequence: TGTGCCAGCAGTTTTCATAGACTAGCCGATACCGGGGAGCTGTTTTTT. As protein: CASSFHRLADTGELFF. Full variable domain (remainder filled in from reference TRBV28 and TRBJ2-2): DVKVTQSSRYLVKRTGEKVFLECVQDMDHENMFWYRQDPGLGLRLIYFSYDVKMKEKGDIPEGYSVSREKKERFSLILESASTNQTSMYLCASSFHRLADTGELFFGEGSRLTVL.